This T cell receptor beta chain was identified in a study of T cell responses to AZD1222 COVID-19 vaccine. Notes on this clone: Antigen specificity is unknown.

CDR1 is WNHNN, CDR2 SYGVQD, per germline (reference sequence). CDR3 length equals 16 residues. Trimming cost V 2 bases and J 3 bases, with 14 bases left between them. Study-wide findings and caveats: Within unmutated variant regions lay the reported targets of nearly half of spike-specific TCRs. The donors showed a predominance of white British ancestry and of females, with possible underestimation of clonal diversity. Spike was spanned by vaccine-associated CD4 TCRs, with dominance at 160-218 and 743-854.

Only in-frame clones appear in the TCRdb table, and some are missing; sequencing was by immunoSEQ multiplex PCR. Among under 150,000 clones listed, under 95% were seen once. The rearrangement links TRBV10-1 to TRBJ2-1; D uncertain. This sequence originates from an adult in good health. This material consisted of peripheral blood, taken on day 0 of MenACWY control vaccination. The DNA for the CDR3 is TGCGCCAGCAGTGAGGGTAAAATAGTTGGCTACAATGAGCAGTTCTTC. Translated, it gives CASSEGKIVGYNEQFF.